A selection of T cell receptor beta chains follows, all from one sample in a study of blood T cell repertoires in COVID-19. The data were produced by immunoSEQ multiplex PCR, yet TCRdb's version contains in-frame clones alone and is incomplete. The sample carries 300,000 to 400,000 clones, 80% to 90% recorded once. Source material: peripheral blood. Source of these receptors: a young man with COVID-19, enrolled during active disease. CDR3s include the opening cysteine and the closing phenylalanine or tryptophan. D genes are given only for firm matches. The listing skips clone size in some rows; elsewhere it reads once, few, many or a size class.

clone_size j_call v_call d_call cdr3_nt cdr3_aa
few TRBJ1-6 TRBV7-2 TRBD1 TGTGCCAGCAGCTTAAGCGGGACAGGGGGGTCACCCCTCCACTTT CASSLSGTGGSPLHF
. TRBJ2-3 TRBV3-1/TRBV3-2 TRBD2 TGTGCCAGCAGCCCCCGGACTAGCGGGAGTAAGGCAGATACGCAGTATTTT CASSPRTSGSKADTQYF
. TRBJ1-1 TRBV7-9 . TGTGCCAGCAGCCCGGGGGGGCTGGTGAACACTGAAGCTTTCTTT CASSPGGLVNTEAFF
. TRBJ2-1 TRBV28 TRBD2 TGTGCCAGCACCCAACTAGCGGGATCCTACAATGAGCAGTTCTTC CASTQLAGSYNEQFF
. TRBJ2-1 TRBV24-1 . TGTGCCACCAGTGATTGGTTGGAGCGGGACAATGAGCAGTTCTTC CATSDWLERDNEQFF
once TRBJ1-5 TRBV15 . TGTGCCACCAGCAAATGGGACACCCACAATCAGCCCCAGCATTTT CATSKWDTHNQPQHF
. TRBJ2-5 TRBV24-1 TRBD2 TGTGCCACCAGTGATCTGGGCGGGAGTTTAGAGACCCAGTACTTC CATSDLGGSLETQYF
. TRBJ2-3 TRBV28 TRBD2 TGTGCCAGCATAGCGGGACGCAGGGGCACGCAGTATTTT CASIAGRRGTQYF
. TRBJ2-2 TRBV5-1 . TGCGCCAGCAGCTTGTGGGCAGCTGCGAACACCGGGGAGCTGTTTTTT CASSLWAAANTGELFF
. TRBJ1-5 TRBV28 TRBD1 TGTGCCAGCAGTTTCTTGGGGACAGCGGGCGTTCAGCCCCAGCATTTT CASSFLGTAGVQPQHF
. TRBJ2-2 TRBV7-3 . TGTGCCAGCAGCCCAACTTTCACCGGGGAGCTGTTTTTT CASSPTFTGELFF
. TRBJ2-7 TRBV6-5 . TGTGCCAGCAGTTACTCTGTGAGGGAGGTGTACGAGCAGTACTTC CASSYSVREVYEQYF
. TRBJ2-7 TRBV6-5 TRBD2 TGTGCCAGCAGTTACACTAGCGGGAGAGGCGAGCAGTACTTC CASSYTSGRGEQYF
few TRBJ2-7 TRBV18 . TGTGCCAGCTCACCAGGAGGGGCCCACGAGCAGTACTTC CASSPGGAHEQYF
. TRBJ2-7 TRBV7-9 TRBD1 TGTGCCAGCAGCTTGTCCGGGACAGGGGGCTTTTTGCACGAGCAGTACTTC CASSLSGTGGFLHEQYF
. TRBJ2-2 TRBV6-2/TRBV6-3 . TGTGCCAGCAGTTCCTACAGATCCAGGGACACCGGGGAGCTGTTTTTT CASSSYRSRDTGELFF
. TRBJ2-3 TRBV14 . TGTGCCAGCAGTCTCGGGGGAAATACGCAGTATTTT CASSLGGNTQYF
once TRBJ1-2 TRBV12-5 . TGTGCTAGTGGTACCCAAACAGACTATGGCTACACCTTC CASGTQTDYGYTF
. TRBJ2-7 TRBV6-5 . TGTGCCAGCAGCCCCAGGGGCGGGAGTGGGTACGAGCAGTACTTC CASSPRGGSGYEQYF
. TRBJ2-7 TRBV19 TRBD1 TGTGCCAGTAGTATAGGGGGGACAGCCTACGAGCAGTACTTC CASSIGGTAYEQYF
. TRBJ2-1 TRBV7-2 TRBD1 TGTGCCAGCAGACAAACAGGGGGCAGGAAGCAGTTCTTC CASRQTGGRKQFF
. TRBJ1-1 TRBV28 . TGTGCCAGCAGTTCCCCAAGGAGGCCCCAGAACACTGAAGCTTTCTTT CASSSPRRPQNTEAFF
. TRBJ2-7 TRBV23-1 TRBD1 TGCGCCAGCAGTCAACGGGACAGCACCTACGAGCAGTACTTC CASSQRDSTYEQYF
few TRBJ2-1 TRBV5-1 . TGCGCCAGCAGCATGTCCGGGGAAGAGCAGTTCTTC CASSMSGEEQFF
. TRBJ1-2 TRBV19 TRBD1 TGTGCCAGTAGTTTGGGGACAGGGGTCGACGGCTACACCTTC CASSLGTGVDGYTF
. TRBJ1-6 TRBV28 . TGTGCCAGCAGTTTATTGATAAACAGGGTTGGGTCACCCCTCCACTTT CASSLLINRVGSPLHF
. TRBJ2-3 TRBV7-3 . TGTGCCAGCAGCTTTACAGGGTTGGCCACAGATACGCAGTATTTT CASSFTGLATDTQYF
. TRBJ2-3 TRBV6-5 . TGTGCCAGCAGTTACTCAATCGGACAATCGAAAAATACGCAGTATTTT CASSYSIGQSKNTQYF
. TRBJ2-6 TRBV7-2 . TGTGCCAGCAGCTTAGTTCGGGTGGAGCCTGGGGCCAACGTCCTGACTTTC CASSLVRVEPGANVLTF
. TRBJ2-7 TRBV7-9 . TGTGCCAGCAGCTTAGCGACTAGTTCCTTCGGCTCCTACGAGCAGTACTTC CASSLATSSFGSYEQYF
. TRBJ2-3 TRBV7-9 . TGTGCCAGCAGCTTAAGTTGGGGAGGCGCAGATACGCAGTATTTT CASSLSWGGADTQYF
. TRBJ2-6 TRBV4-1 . TGCGCCACCCGTGACAGTACCAGAAAACGCTCTGGGGCCAACGTCCTGACTTTC CATRDSTRKRSGANVLTF
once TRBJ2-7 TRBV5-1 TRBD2 TGCGCCAGCAGCGCCGGGACTAGCGGCTACGAGCAGTACTTC CASSAGTSGYEQYF
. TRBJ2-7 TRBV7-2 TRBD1 TGTGCCAGCAGCTCAACCTCACAGGGGGTTACCAACGAGCAGTACTTC CASSSTSQGVTNEQYF
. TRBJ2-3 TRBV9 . TGTGCCAGCAGCGGAGGAAGGTTGGGAGATACGCAGTATTTT CASSGGRLGDTQYF
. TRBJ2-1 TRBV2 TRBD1 TGTGCCAGCAGTGATCTCATTCGGACAGGGGAATTGTTCTTC CASSDLIRTGELFF
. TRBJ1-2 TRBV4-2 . TGTGCCAGCAGCCAAGATAATGGGGCCGGGGGCTATGGCTACACCTTC CASSQDNGAGGYGYTF
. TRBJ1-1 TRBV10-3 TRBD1 TGTGCCATCAGTGATCCCCTTACAGGGGGCACTGAAGCTTTCTTT CAISDPLTGGTEAFF
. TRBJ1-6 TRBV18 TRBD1 TGTGCCAGCTCACCACTGGGGCAGGGGGATTCACCCCTCCACTTT CASSPLGQGDSPLHF
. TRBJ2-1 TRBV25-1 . TGTGCCAGCAGTGACAGGGTTTCTTTCAATGAGCAGTTCTTC CASSDRVSFNEQFF
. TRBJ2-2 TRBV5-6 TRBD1 TGTGCCAGCAGCCACCGTTCGACAGGGTCGAACACCGGGGAGCTGTTTTTT CASSHRSTGSNTGELFF
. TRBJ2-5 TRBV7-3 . TGTGCCAGCAGCATACAGGGTGGGGAGACCCAGTACTTC CASSIQGGETQYF
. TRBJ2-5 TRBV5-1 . TGCGCCAGCAGCTTGGCTCTCTCTGAAGAGACCCAGTACTTC CASSLALSEETQYF
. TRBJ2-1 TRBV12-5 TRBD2 TGTGCTAGTGGTTTGGTTCTAGCGGGGGGGCCGAATGAGCAGTTCTTC CASGLVLAGGPNEQFF
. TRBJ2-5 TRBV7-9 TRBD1 TGTGCCAGCAGCACCCGGGACAGGAGGGAAGAGACCCAGTACTTC CASSTRDRREETQYF
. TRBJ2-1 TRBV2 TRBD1 TGTGCCAGCAGGGGGCAGGGACAGAAAAGGAATGAGCAGTTCTTC CASRGQGQKRNEQFF
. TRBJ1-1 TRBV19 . TGTGCCAGTAGTATTACGCTTCGGGGTACTGAAGCTTTCTTT CASSITLRGTEAFF
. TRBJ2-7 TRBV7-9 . TGTGCCAGCAGCCCGAAGGGGCTGGGGTACGAGCAGTACTTC CASSPKGLGYEQYF
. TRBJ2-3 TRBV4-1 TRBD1 TGCGCCAGCAGCCAACCGGGACAGGGGTTTACAGATACGCAGTATTTT CASSQPGQGFTDTQYF
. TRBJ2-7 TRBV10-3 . TGTGCCACCCAGCCCAGGGAGGATCCCTACGAGCAGTACTTC CATQPREDPYEQYF
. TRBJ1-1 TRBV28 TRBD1 TGTGCCAGCAGTTTGACAGGGATTACTGAAGCTTTCTTT CASSLTGITEAFF